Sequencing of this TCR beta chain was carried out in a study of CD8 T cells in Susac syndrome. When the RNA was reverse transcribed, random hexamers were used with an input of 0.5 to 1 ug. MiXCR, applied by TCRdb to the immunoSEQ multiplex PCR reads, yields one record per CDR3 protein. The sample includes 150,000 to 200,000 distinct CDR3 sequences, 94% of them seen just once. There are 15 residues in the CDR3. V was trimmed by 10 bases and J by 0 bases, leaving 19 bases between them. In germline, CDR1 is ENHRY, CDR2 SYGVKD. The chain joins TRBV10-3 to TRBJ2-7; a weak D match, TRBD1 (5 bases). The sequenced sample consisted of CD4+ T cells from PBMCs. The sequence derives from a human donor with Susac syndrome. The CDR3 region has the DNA TGTGCCACCCGGTCGGGCCCAGGGTACTCCTACGAGCAGTACTTC. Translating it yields CATRSGPGYSYEQYF.